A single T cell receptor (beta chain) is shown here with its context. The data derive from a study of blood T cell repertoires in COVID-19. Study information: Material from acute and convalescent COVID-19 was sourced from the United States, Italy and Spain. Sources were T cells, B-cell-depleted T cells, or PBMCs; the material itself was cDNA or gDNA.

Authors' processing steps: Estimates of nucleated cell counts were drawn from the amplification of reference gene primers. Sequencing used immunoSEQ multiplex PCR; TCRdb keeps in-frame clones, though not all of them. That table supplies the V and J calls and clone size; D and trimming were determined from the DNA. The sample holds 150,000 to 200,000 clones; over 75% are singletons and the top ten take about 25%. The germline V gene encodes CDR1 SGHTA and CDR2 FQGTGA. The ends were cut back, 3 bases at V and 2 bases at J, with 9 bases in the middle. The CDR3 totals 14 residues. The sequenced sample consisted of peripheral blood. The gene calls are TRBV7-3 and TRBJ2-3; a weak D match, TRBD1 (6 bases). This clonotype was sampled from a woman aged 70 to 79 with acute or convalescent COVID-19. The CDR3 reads CASSLDRFTDTQYF. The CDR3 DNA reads TGTGCCAGCAGCTTGGACAGATTCACAGATACGCAGTATTTT.